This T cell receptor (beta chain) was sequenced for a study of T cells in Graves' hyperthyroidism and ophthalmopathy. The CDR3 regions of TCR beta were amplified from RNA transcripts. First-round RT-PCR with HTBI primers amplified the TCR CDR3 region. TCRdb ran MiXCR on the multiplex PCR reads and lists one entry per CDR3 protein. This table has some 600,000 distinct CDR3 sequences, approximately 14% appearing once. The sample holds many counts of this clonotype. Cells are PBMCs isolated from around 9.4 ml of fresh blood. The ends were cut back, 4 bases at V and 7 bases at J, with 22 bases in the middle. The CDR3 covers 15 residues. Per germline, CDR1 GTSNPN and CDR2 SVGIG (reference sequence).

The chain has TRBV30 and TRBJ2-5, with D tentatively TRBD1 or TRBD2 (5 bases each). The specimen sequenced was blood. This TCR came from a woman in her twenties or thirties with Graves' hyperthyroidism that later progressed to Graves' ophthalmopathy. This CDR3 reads CAWNPDSEGWGTQYF. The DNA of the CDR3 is TGTGCCTGGAATCCGGATTCCGAGGGGTGGGGGACCCAGTACTTC.